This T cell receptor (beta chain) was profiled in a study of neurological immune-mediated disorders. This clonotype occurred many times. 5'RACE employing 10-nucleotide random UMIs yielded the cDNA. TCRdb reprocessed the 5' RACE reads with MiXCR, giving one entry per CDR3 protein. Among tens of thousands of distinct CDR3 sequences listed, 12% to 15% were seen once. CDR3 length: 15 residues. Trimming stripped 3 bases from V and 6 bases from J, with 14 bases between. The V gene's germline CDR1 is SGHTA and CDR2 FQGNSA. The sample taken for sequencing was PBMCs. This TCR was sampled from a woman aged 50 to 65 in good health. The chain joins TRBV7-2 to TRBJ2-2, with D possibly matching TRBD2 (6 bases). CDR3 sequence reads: CASSFRLGGPGELFF. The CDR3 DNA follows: TGTGCCAGCAGCTTTCGACTAGGCGGCCCCGGGGAGCTGTTTTTT.